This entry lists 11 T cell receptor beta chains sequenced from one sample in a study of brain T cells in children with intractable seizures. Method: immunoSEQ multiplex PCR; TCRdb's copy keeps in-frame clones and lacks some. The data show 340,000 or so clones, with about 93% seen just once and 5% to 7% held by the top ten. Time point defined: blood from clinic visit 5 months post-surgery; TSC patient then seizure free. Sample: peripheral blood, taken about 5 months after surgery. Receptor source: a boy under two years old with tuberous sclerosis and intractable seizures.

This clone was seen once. This CDR3 reads CASSLFGGAQDTQYF. In nucleotides, the CDR3 is TGTGCCAGCAGCTTATTTGGGGGGGCCCAAGATACGCAGTATTTT. The rearrangement uses TRBV7-9 and TRBJ2-3; D may be TRBD2 (7 bases). Germline V gives CDR1 SEHNR, CDR2 FQNEAQ (reference sequence). The CDR3 contains 15 residues. V lost 2 bases and J lost 5, with 14 bases in between. The full variable domain, completed using reference TRBV7-9 and TRBJ2-3, is DTGVSQNPRHKITKRGQNVTFRCDPISEHNRLYWYRQTLGQGPEFLTYFQNEAQLEKSRLLSDRFSAERPKGSFSTLEIQRTEQGDSAMYLCASSLFGGAQDTQYFGPGTRLTVL.

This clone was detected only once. CDR3 in DNA: TGTGCCAGCAGTTTATACAGGGGGCTTTTGACCACTGAAGCTTTCTTT. Its translation is CASSLYRGLLTTEAFF. The chain uses TRBV27 and TRBJ1-1; 9 bases match TRBD1. The CDR3 loop spans 16 amino acids. The germline CDR1 and CDR2 sequences are MNHEY and SMNVEV (reference sequence). V lost 1 base to trimming and J lost 4 bases; unmatched junction nucleotides: 7.

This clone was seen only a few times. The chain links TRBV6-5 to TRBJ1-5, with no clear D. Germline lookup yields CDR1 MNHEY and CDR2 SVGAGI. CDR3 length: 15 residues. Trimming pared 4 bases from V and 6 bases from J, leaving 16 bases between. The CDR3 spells CASSSGPWSSQPQHF. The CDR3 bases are TGTGCCAGCAGTTCCGGCCCTTGGTCGAGTCAGCCCCAGCATTTT.

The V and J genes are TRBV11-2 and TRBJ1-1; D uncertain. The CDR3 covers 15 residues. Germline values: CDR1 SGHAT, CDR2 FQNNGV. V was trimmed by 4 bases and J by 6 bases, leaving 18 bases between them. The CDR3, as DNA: TGTGCCAGCAGCTGGGCACTTGGACGTAGGGCTGAAGCTTTCTTT. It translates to CASSWALGRRAEAFF.

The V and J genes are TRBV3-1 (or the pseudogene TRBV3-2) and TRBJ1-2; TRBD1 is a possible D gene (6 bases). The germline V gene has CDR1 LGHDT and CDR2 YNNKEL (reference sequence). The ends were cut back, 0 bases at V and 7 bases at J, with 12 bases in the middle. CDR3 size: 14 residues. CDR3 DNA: TGTGCCAGCAGCCAAGATAAGGGGGAGTTTGGCTACACCTTC. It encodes CASSQDKGEFGYTF.

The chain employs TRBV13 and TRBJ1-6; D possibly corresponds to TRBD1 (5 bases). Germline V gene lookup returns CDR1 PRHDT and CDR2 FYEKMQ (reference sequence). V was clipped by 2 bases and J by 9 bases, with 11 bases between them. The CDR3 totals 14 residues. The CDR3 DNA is TGTGCCAGCAGCTTAAAGGGGACGGGTTCACCCCTCCACTTT. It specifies CASSLKGTGSPLHF.

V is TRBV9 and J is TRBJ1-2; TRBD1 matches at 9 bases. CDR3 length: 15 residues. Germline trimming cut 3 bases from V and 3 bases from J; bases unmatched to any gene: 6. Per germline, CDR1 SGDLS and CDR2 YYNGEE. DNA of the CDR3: TGTGCCAGCAGCGACGGCCGACAGGGGGACTATGGCTACACCTTC. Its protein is CASSDGRQGDYGYTF.

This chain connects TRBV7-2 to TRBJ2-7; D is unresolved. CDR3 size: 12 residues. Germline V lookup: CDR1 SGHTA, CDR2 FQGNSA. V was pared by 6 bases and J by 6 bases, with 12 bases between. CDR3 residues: CASSFSLSEQYF. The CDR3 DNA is TGTGCCAGCAGTTTCTCCCTGTCCGAGCAGTACTTC.

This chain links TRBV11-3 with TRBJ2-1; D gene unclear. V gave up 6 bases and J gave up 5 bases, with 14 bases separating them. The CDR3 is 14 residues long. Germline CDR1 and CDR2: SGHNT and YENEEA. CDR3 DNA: TGTGCCAGCAGGCCACAGCGTTATAACAATGAGCAGTTCTTC. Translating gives CASRPQRYNNEQFF. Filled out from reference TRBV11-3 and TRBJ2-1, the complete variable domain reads EAGVVQSPRYKIIEKKQPVAFWCNPISGHNTLYWYLQNLGQGPELLIRYENEEAVDDSQLPKDRFSAERLKGVDSTLKIQPAELGDSAVYLCASRPQRYNNEQFFGPGTRLTVL.

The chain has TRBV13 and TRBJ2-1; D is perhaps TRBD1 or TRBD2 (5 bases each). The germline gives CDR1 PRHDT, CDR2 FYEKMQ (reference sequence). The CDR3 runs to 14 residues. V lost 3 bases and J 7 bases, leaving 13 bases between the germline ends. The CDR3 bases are TGTGCCAGCAGCTTGGGGGAATTCCGGAATGAGCAGTTCTTC. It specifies CASSLGEFRNEQFF.

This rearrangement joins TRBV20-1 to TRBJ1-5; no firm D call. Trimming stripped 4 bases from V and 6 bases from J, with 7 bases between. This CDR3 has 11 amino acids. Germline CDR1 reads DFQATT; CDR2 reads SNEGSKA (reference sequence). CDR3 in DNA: TGCAGTGCTACAAGAGGTCAGCCCCAGCATTTT. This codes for CSATRGQPQHF.